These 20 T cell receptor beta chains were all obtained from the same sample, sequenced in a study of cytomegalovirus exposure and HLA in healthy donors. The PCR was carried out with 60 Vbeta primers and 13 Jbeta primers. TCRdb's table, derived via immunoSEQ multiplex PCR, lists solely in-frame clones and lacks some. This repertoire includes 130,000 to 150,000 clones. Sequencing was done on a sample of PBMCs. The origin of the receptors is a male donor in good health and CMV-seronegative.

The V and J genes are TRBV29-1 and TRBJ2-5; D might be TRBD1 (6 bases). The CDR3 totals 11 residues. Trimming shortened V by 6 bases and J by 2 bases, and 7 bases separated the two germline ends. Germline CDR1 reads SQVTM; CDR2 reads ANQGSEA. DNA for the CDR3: TGCAGCGTAGGACAGCAAGAGACCCAGTACTTC. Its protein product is CSVGQQETQYF.

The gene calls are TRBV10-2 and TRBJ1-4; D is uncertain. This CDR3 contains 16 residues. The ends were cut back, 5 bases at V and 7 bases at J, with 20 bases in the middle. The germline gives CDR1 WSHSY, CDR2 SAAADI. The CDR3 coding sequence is TGCGCCAGCAGTCATCCCCGGGGTGGGTCTGCTGAAAAACTGTTTTTT. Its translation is CASSHPRGGSAEKLFF.

CDR3 residues: CASTFGHLSNQPQHF. CDR3 nucleotide sequence: TGTGCCAGTACCTTTGGACACCTTAGCAATCAGCCCCAGCATTTT. The genes are TRBV19 and TRBJ1-5, with TRBD1 as a possible D gene (5 bases). The CDR3 sequence is 15 residues long. Germline V gene sequence: CDR1 LNHDA, CDR2 SQIVND (reference sequence). Between the trimmed V and J ends, which lost 7 bases and 0 bases, there was a span of 13 bases.

Written as DNA, the CDR3 is TGCGCCAGCAGCTTCTCAGGGGGTGACACCGGGGAGCTGTTTTTT. Amino acid sequence: CASSFSGGDTGELFF. The chain joins TRBV5-1 to TRBJ2-2, with 7 bases matching TRBD1. The CDR3 is 15 residues long. CDR1 SGHRS and CDR2 YFSETQ come from the germline V gene. V was clipped by 2 bases and J by 3 bases; unmatched bases: 4.

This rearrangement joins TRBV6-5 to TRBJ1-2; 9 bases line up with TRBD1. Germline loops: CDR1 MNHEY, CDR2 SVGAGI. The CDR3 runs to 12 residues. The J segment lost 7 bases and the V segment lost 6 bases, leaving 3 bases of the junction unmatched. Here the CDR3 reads CASSTGGGGYTF. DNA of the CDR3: TGTGCCAGCAGCACAGGGGGCGGTGGCTACACCTTC.

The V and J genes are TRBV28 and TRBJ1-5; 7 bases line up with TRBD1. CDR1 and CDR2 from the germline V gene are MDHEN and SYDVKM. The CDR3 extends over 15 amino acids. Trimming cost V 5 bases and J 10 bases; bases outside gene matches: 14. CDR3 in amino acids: CASSPPGGQLLPQHF. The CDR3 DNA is TGTGCCAGCAGTCCACCTGGGGGACAGCTATTACCCCAGCATTTT.

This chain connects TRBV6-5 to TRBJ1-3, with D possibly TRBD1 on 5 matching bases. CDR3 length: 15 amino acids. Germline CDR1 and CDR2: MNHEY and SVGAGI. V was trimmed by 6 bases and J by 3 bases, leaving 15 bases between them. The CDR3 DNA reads TGTGCCAGCAGCCTGACCGGGGGGAATGGAAACACCATATATTTT. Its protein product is CASSLTGGNGNTIYF.

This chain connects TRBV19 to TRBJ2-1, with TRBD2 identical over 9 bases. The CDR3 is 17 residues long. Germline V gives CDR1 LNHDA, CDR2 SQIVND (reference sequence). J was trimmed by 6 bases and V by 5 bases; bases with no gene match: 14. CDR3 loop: CASSRAGGGLRINEQFF. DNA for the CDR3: TGTGCCAGTAGTCGGGCGGGAGGGGGTTTACGTATCAATGAGCAGTTCTTC. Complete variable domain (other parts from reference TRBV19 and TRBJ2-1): DGGITQSPKYLFRKEGQNVTLSCEQNLNHDAMYWYRQDPGQGLRLIYYSQIVNDFQKGDIAEGYSVSREKKESFPLTVTSAQKNPTAFYLCASSRAGGGLRINEQFFGPGTRLTVL.

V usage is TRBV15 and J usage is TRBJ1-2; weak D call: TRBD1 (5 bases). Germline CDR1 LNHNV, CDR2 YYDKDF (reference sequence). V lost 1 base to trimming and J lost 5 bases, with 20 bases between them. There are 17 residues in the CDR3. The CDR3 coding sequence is TGTGCCACCAGCAGAGCGCCGGCTACAGGCCTGGGGTATGGCTACACCTTC. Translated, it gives CATSRAPATGLGYGYTF.

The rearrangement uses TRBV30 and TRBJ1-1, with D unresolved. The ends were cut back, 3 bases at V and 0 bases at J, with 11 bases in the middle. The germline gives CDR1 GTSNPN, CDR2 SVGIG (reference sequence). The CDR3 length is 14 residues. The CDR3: CAWRQAPMNTEAFF. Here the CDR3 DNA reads TGTGCCTGGAGGCAGGCTCCGATGAACACTGAAGCTTTCTTT.

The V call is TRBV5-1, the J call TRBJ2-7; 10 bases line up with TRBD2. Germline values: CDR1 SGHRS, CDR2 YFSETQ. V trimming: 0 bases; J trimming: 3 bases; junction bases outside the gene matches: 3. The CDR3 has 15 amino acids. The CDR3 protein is CASSLDRTSGYEQYF. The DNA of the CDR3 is TGCGCCAGCAGCTTGGACCGGACTAGCGGCTACGAGCAGTACTTC. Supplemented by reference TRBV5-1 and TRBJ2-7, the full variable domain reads KAGVTQTPRYLIKTRGQQVTLSCSPISGHRSVSWYQQTPGQGLQFLFEYFSETQRNKGNFPGRFSGRQFSNSRSEMNVSTLELGDSALYLCASSLDRTSGYEQYFGPGTRLTVT.

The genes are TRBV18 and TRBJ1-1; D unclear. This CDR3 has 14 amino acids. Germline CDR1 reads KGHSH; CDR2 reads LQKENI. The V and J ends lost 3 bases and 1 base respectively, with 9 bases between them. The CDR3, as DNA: TGTGCCAGCTCACCTCGGAGTAAGAACACTGAAGCTTTCTTT. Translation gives CASSPRSKNTEAFF.

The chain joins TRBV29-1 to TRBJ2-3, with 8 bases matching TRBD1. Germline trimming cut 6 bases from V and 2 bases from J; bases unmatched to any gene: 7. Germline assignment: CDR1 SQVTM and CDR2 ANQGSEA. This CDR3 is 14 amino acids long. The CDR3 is CSVCRDRNTDTQYF. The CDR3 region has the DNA TGCAGCGTCTGCCGGGACAGGAACACAGATACGCAGTATTTT.

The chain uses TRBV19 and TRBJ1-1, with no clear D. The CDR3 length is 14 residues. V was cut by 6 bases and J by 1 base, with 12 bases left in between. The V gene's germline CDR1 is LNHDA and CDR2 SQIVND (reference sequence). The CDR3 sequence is CASSLKAGNTEAFF. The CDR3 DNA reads TGTGCCAGTAGCCTCAAGGCGGGGAACACTGAAGCTTTCTTT.

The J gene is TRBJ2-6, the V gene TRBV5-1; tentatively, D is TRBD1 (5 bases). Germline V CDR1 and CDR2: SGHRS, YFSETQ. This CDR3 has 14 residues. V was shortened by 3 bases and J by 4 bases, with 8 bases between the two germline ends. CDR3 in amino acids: CASSSRTGANVLTF. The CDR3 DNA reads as TGCGCCAGCAGCTCTCGGACAGGGGCCAACGTCCTGACTTTC.

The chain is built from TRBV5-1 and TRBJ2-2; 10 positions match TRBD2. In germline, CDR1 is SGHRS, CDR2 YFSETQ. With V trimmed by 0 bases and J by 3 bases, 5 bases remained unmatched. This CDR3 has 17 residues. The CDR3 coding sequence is TGCGCCAGCAGCTTGGTGTCTAGCGGGAGTTACACCGGGGAGCTGTTTTTT. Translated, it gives CASSLVSSGSYTGELFF.

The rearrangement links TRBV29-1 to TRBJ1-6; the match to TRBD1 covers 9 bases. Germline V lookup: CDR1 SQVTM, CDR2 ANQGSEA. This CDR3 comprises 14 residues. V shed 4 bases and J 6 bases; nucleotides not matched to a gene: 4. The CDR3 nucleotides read TGCAGCGTTGCTACGGACAGGGGTAATTCACCCCTCCACTTT. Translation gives CSVATDRGNSPLHF.

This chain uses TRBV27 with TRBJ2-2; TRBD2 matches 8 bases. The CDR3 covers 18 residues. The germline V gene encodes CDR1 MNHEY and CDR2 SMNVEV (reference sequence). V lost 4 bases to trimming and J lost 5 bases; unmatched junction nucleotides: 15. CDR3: CASSWGARGGPLTGELFF. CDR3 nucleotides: TGTGCCAGCAGTTGGGGTGCGCGCGGGGGGCCACTGACCGGGGAGCTGTTTTTT.

This CDR3 reads CASSLFSSENTGELFF. The CDR3 DNA reads TGTGCCAGCAGCTTATTCAGTAGCGAGAACACCGGGGAGCTGTTTTTT. J is TRBJ2-2 and V is TRBV11-2; weak D call: TRBD2 (5 bases). The CDR3 covers 16 residues. V lost 2 bases to trimming and J lost 1 base, with 11 bases between them. Per the germline V gene, CDR1 is SGHAT and CDR2 is FQNNGV.

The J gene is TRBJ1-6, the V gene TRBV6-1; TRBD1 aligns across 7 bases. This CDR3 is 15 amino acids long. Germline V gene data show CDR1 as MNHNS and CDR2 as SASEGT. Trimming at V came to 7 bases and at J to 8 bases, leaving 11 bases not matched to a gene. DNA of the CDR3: TGTGCCAGCATATCGGGACAGCGCCTTTATTCACCCCTCCACTTT. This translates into CASISGQRLYSPLHF.